A single sample gave rise to the 14 T cell receptor beta chains below, sequenced in a study of blood T cells in healthy people across ages. Together with a sample-barcoded 5' primer, a J-beta primer mix was included in a second PCR lasting about 6 to 12 cycles. In TCRdb, the 5' RACE reads were re-called with MiXCR into one record per CDR3 protein. This table has hundreds of thousands of distinct CDR3 sequences, around 42% appearing once. Sample: blood. The source is a man in his sixties in good health.

This chain links TRBV20-1 with TRBJ1-5; 10 nucleotides agree with TRBD1. The CDR3 sequence is 14 residues long. The ends lost 1 base at V and 9 bases at J; junction bases unmatched: 6. Germline-derived CDR1 and CDR2 are DFQATT and SNEGSKA (reference sequence). CDR3 amino acids: CSARVGQGLAPQHF. Written as DNA, the CDR3 is TGCAGTGCTAGAGTGGGACAGGGGTTGGCGCCCCAGCATTTT.

The chain couples TRBV4-3 to TRBJ2-6; no clear D gene. Germline V gives CDR1 LGHNA, CDR2 YSLEER. This CDR3 contains 18 residues. Trimming stripped 0 bases from V and 1 base from J, with 13 bases between. The DNA for the CDR3 is TGCGCCAGCAGCCAAGATCCGGCAAGTCGGTCTGGGGCCAACGTCCTGACTTTC. Protein: CASSQDPASRSGANVLTF.

The rearrangement links TRBV7-9 to TRBJ1-4, with D perhaps matching TRBD1 (6 bases). The germline CDR1 and CDR2 sequences are SEHNR and FQNEAQ (reference sequence). V was cut by 5 bases and J by 4 bases, with 17 bases left in between. The CDR3 spans 16 residues. CDR3 in amino acids: CASSQSGTLLNEKLFF. Written as DNA, the CDR3 is TGTGCCAGCAGCCAAAGCGGGACACTCCTTAATGAAAAACTGTTTTTT.

This clonotype was seen at least ten times. The genes are TRBV7-3 and TRBJ2-5; no definite D call. Trimming removed 0 bases at V and 5 bases at J, with 7 bases between. CDR1 is SGHTA, CDR2 FQGTGA, per germline. The CDR3 length is 13 residues. The DNA of the CDR3 is TGTGCCAGCAGCTTAACCAGCAGCGAGACCCAGTACTTC. Its protein is CASSLTSSETQYF.

The V and J genes are TRBV7-9 and TRBJ2-3; D is unresolved. CDR3 length: 15 amino acids. V lost 5 bases and J lost 0, with 12 bases in between. The germline V gene encodes CDR1 SEHNR and CDR2 FQNEAQ (reference sequence). CDR3 sequence: CASSPLPVSTDTQYF. The CDR3 DNA reads TGTGCCAGCAGCCCCCTTCCGGTTAGCACAGATACGCAGTATTTT.

V is TRBV20-1 and J is TRBJ2-5; TRBD2 matches 8 bases. Germline trimming cut 4 bases from V and 2 bases from J; bases unmatched to any gene: 15. The length of the CDR3 is 17 residues. In germline, CDR1 is DFQATT, CDR2 SNEGSKA (reference sequence). The CDR3 sequence is CSAKLSGLAKMQETQYF. The CDR3 nucleotides are TGCAGTGCTAAATTATCCGGACTAGCTAAGATGCAAGAGACCCAGTACTTC.

Regarding this clonotype: A much larger clone lies a single base off, so this may be a read error. The chain recombines TRBV4-1 with TRBJ2-2; unclear D gene. Between the trimmed V and J ends, which lost 8 bases and 5 bases, there was a span of 6 bases. The CDR3 consists of 11 residues. From germline, CDR1 is MGHRA and CDR2 YSYEKL. The CDR3 region has the DNA TGCGCCAGCGGACGAACCGGGGAGCTGTTTTTT. Translation gives CASGRTGELFF.

The chain couples TRBV30 to TRBJ1-2; 9 nucleotides match TRBD1. The junction had 9 bases not matched to a gene; V was cut back by 3 bases and J by 4 bases. Germline V lookup: CDR1 GTSNPN, CDR2 SVGIG (reference sequence). The CDR3 loop spans 15 amino acids. The CDR3 DNA reads as TGTGCCTGGAGAAAATACAGGGGGCGGATCTATGGCTACACCTTC. Translated, it gives CAWRKYRGRIYGYTF.

This chain joins TRBV4-1 and TRBJ1-4; a possible D gene is TRBD1 (5 bases). CDR3 length equals 16 residues. Trimming left V 0 bases short and J 8 bases short, with 16 bases between. Germline values: CDR1 MGHRA, CDR2 YSYEKL. CDR3 sequence (DNA): TGCGCCAGCAGCCAAGATAGGGGAATTGATCGGGAAAAACTGTTTTTT. Translated: CASSQDRGIDREKLFF.

In its sample, this clonotype was seen a few times. The gene calls are TRBV10-2 and TRBJ2-6, with 10 bases that match TRBD1. The CDR3 spans 20 residues. The germline V gene encodes CDR1 WSHSY and CDR2 SAAADI. With V trimmed by 6 bases and J by 1 base, 15 bases remained unmatched. The CDR3 reads CASRITFSGTGESGANVLTF. In nucleotides, the CDR3 is TGCGCCAGCAGGATTACCTTCTCCGGGACAGGGGAGTCTGGGGCCAACGTCCTGACTTTC.

V gene TRBV11-2 combines with J gene TRBJ2-5; D may correspond to TRBD1 or TRBD2 (5 bases each). Per germline, CDR1 SGHAT and CDR2 FQNNGV. This CDR3 is built from 16 residues. Deletions cut 4 bases from V and 5 bases from J, with 20 bases between. The DNA for the CDR3 is TGTGCCAGCAGCTCCAATTCTGCTGGGGGATGGGAGACCCAGTACTTC. Translation gives CASSSNSAGGWETQYF.

This clonotype was observed many times. The rearrangement links TRBV29-1 to TRBJ1-2; D is ambiguous. The CDR3 sequence is 13 residues long. Between the trimmed V and J ends, which lost 4 bases and 1 base, there was a span of 10 bases. Per germline, CDR1 SQVTM and CDR2 ANQGSEA. As DNA, the CDR3 is TGCAGCGTTGCCCGGGGAAGTAACTATGGCTACACCTTC. Translating it yields CSVARGSNYGYTF.

The V and J genes are TRBV5-1 and TRBJ1-6; D perhaps matches TRBD1 (6 bases). Trimming left V 1 base short and J 9 bases short, with 14 bases between. Looked up from germline, CDR1 is SGHRS and CDR2 is YFSETQ. There are 15 residues in the CDR3. CDR3 DNA: TGCGCCAGCAGCTTGAACGGGCAGGGGAGTTCACCCCTCCACTTT. Protein sequence: CASSLNGQGSSPLHF.

This clonotype was seen only a few times. The chain links TRBV12-3 or TRBV12-4 to TRBJ2-1; maybe TRBD2 (5 bases). The CDR3 has 14 residues. V was shortened by 7 bases and J by 5 bases, with 15 bases between the two germline ends. Here the CDR3 DNA reads TGTGCCAGCAACACGGGAACTTTCCACAATGAGCAGTTCTTC. Translated, it gives CASNTGTFHNEQFF.